These 24 T cell receptor beta chains were all obtained from the same sample, sequenced in a study of T cell responses to AZD1222 COVID-19 vaccine. Method: immunoSEQ multiplex PCR; TCRdb's copy keeps in-frame clones and lacks some. The sample gives about 190,000 clones, approximately 91% of which show up once; over 0.85% is in the top ten. The sample consisted of peripheral blood, taken on day 0 of AZD1222 vaccination. The receptor source for this set is an adult in good health.

The chain combines TRBV7-9 with TRBJ2-7, with D hard to call. The germline V and J ends were trimmed by 2 bases and 4 bases, with 18 bases remaining between them. Germline CDR1 is SEHNR and CDR2 is FQNEAQ (reference sequence). This CDR3 spans 16 amino acids. The CDR3: CASSLPSTSLLYEQYF. CDR3 DNA: TGTGCCAGCAGCTTACCTTCAACCTCGCTCCTTTACGAGCAGTACTTC.

A few counts support this clone. The chain carries TRBV29-1 and TRBJ2-7; D not certain. V dropped 4 bases and J dropped 4 bases, with 11 bases sitting between them. Germline assignment: CDR1 SQVTM and CDR2 ANQGSEA. The CDR3 runs 12 residues. In DNA form, the CDR3 reads TGCAGCGTTGTTCCGTCCTCTTACGAGCAGTACTTC. Translating it yields CSVVPSSYEQYF.

The J gene is TRBJ1-2, the V gene TRBV2, with D maybe TRBD1 (6 bases). Germline lookup yields CDR1 SNHLY and CDR2 FYNNEI. This CDR3 comprises 12 residues. Trimming removed 5 bases from V and 4 bases from J, with 8 bases in between. CDR3 sequence (DNA): TGTGCCAGCAGTAGACAGGCCTATGGCTACACCTTC. It encodes CASSRQAYGYTF. The variable domain in full, with the rest retrieved from reference TRBV2 and TRBJ1-2, is EPEVTQTPSHQVTQMGQEVILRCVPISNHLYFYWYRQILGQKVEFLVSFYNNEISEKSEIFDDQFSVERPDGSNFTLKIRSTKLEDSAMYFCASSRQAYGYTFGSGTRLTVV.

This clone was observed a few times. The gene calls are TRBV5-6 and TRBJ2-1; unclear D gene. The CDR3 is made up of 15 amino acids. Per the germline V gene, CDR1 is SGHDT and CDR2 is YYEEEE. Trimming pared 4 bases from V and 1 base from J, leaving 12 bases between. The CDR3 coding sequence is TGTGCCAGCAGCGGACCTGCGACATCCTACAATGAGCAGTTCTTC. Protein: CASSGPATSYNEQFF.

The count of this clone is one. V gene TRBV5-6 combines with J gene TRBJ2-7; the match to TRBD1 covers 9 bases. V was clipped by 4 bases and J by 6 bases; unmatched bases: 11. Germline values: CDR1 SGHDT, CDR2 YYEEEE. This CDR3 has 15 amino acids. The CDR3 DNA sequence: TGTGCCAGCAGCCCCCGGGACAGGGAGTCGCTCGAGCAGTACTTC. It is translated as CASSPRDRESLEQYF.

The chain carries TRBV18 and TRBJ2-7, with a weak D call TRBD1 (6 bases). V lost 4 bases and J 3 bases, leaving 16 bases between the germline ends. CDR3 length: 15 amino acids. The germline CDR1 and CDR2 sequences are KGHSH and LQKENI. For the CDR3, the DNA is TGTGCCAGCTCACTGGACCAGGGGAGTCTCTACGAGCAGTACTTC. The encoded protein is CASSLDQGSLYEQYF. The variable domain in full, with the rest retrieved from reference TRBV18 and TRBJ2-7, is NAGVMQNPRHLVRRRGQEARLRCSPMKGHSHVYWYRQLPEEGLKFMVYLQKENIIDESGMPKERFSAEFPKEGPSILRIQQVVRGDSAAYFCASSLDQGSLYEQYFGPGTRLTVT.

This clone was seen more than once but under ten times. The rearrangement uses TRBV7-2 and TRBJ1-2, with a weak D call TRBD1 (5 bases). Per the germline V gene, CDR1 is SGHTA and CDR2 is FQGNSA. Deletions cut 2 bases from V and 6 bases from J, with 16 bases between. This CDR3 contains 15 residues. In nucleotides, the CDR3 is TGTGCCAGCAGCTTATTTGACCTGGGGGGGAATGGCTACACCTTC. This encodes CASSLFDLGGNGYTF. Combining the CDR3 with reference TRBV7-2 and TRBJ1-2 gives the whole variable domain GAGVSQSPSNKVTEKGKDVELRCDPISGHTALYWYRQSLGQGLEFLIYFQGNSAPDKSGLPSDRFSAERTGGSVSTLTIQRTQQEDSAVYLCASSLFDLGGNGYTFGSGTRLTVV.

The V gene is TRBV6-1, the J gene TRBJ1-1; unclear D gene. The length of the CDR3 is 14 residues. Trimming removed 3 bases at V and 2 bases at J, with 10 bases between. Germline values: CDR1 MNHNS, CDR2 SASEGT. CDR3 nucleotides: TGTGCCAGCAGTGACCGGCAGGCAAACACTGAAGCTTTCTTT. Its protein is CASSDRQANTEAFF.

The genes are TRBV5-1 and TRBJ2-2, with 10 bases fitting TRBD1. CDR1 is SGHRS, CDR2 YFSETQ, per germline. The CDR3 contains 16 residues. The V gene end was trimmed by 4 bases and the J gene end by 6 bases; junction bases not matched to a gene: 9. CDR3 DNA: TGCGCCAGCAGCCTCATGACAGGGGGCGCATCCGGGGAGCTGTTTTTT. Translated: CASSLMTGGASGELFF.

The chain links TRBV27 to TRBJ2-7; 7 bases map to TRBD2. The germline V gene has CDR1 MNHEY and CDR2 SMNVEV (reference sequence). V lost 2 bases to trimming and J lost 2 bases; unmatched junction nucleotides: 3. The CDR3 is made up of 14 amino acids. The CDR3 DNA reads as TGTGCCAGCAGTTTAAAGGCGGGGGCCTACGAGCAGTACTTC. This sequence encodes CASSLKAGAYEQYF.

The rearrangement uses TRBV19 and TRBJ2-1, with 7 bases matching TRBD2. Germline V gives CDR1 LNHDA, CDR2 SQIVND (reference sequence). After removal of 7 bases from V and 8 bases from J, the junction contained 17 bases not matched to a gene. The CDR3 has 16 residues. The CDR3 DNA reads as TGTGCCAGTAATCCTACTAGCGCCGGAGCTGACCATGAGCAGTTCTTC. Its protein product is CASNPTSAGADHEQFF.

This chain uses TRBV6-1 with TRBJ2-7, with no clear D. Trimming cost V 4 bases and J 2 bases, with 9 bases left between them. Germline assignment: CDR1 MNHNS and CDR2 SASEGT. The CDR3 runs to 13 residues. As DNA, the CDR3 is TGTGCCAGCAGTGCAGCCTTGACCTACGAGCAGTACTTC. Translating it yields CASSAALTYEQYF.

This clone turned up a few times. The gene calls are TRBV27 and TRBJ1-4; 9 nucleotides agree with TRBD1. The V gene's germline CDR1 is MNHEY and CDR2 SMNVEV (reference sequence). The CDR3 loop spans 14 amino acids. The junction had 2 bases not matched to a gene; V was cut back by 1 base and J by 8 bases. Written as DNA, the CDR3 is TGTGCCAGCAGTTTATTGACAGGGGGAGAAAAACTGTTTTTT. Translating it yields CASSLLTGGEKLFF. Using reference TRBV27 and TRBJ1-4 for the parts outside the CDR3, the full variable domain is EAQVTQNPRYLITVTGKKLTVTCSQNMNHEYMSWYRQDPGLGLRQIYYSMNVEVTDKGDVPEGYKVSRKEKRNFPLILESPSPNQTSLYFCASSLLTGGEKLFFGSGTQLSVL.

This CDR3 reads CASSPNRGKLFF. The CDR3, as DNA: TGCGCCAGCAGCCCGAACAGGGGGAAACTGTTTTTT. The chain combines TRBV5-1 with TRBJ1-4, with 8 bases matching TRBD1. V gave up 4 bases and J gave up 11 bases; unmatched junction bases: 4. The CDR3 runs 12 residues. CDR1 is SGHRS, CDR2 YFSETQ, per germline. The full variable domain, in which reference TRBV5-1 and TRBJ1-4 provide the parts outside the CDR3, is KAGVTQTPRYLIKTRGQQVTLSCSPISGHRSVSWYQQTPGQGLQFLFEYFSETQRNKGNFPGRFSGRQFSNSRSEMNVSTLELGDSALYLCASSPNRGKLFFGSGTQLSVL.

The DNA for the CDR3 is TGTGCCAGCAGCCAAGAGTTGCGAGACACTGAAGCTTTCTTT. Its protein is CASSQELRDTEAFF. The chain couples TRBV3-1 (or the pseudogene TRBV3-2) to TRBJ1-1; the D is unclear. The germline V gene encodes CDR1 LGHDT and CDR2 YNNKEL (reference sequence). The V end lost 0 bases, the J end lost 3 bases, and 8 bases lay between the germline ends. The CDR3 runs 14 residues.

This sequence joins TRBV2 and TRBJ2-5; 12 bases align to TRBD2. The CDR3 has 14 amino acids. Germline assignment: CDR1 SNHLY and CDR2 FYNNEI. V lost 7 bases, J lost 3 bases, and 3 bases stayed unmatched. The CDR3 spells CASTRTSGEETQYF. CDR3 DNA: TGTGCCAGCACTAGGACTAGCGGGGAAGAGACCCAGTACTTC.

V is TRBV29-1 and J is TRBJ2-3, with D possibly being TRBD2 (6 bases). The ends were cut back, 6 bases at V and 5 bases at J, with 15 bases in the middle. In germline, CDR1 is SQVTM, CDR2 ANQGSEA. The CDR3 covers 13 residues. The CDR3 loop reads CSVEAGFGDTQYF. Here the CDR3 DNA reads TGCAGCGTCGAGGCGGGATTTGGAGATACGCAGTATTTT.

The gene calls are TRBV5-1 and TRBJ1-2, with 7 bases identical to TRBD1. V shed 0 bases, J shed 3 bases, and the junction held 5 bases outside the gene matches. Germline loops: CDR1 SGHRS, CDR2 YFSETQ. The CDR3 sequence is 15 residues long. The DNA of the CDR3 is TGCGCCAGCAGCTTGGAAGGGGGCTACGACTATGGCTACACCTTC. Translation: CASSLEGGYDYGYTF.

The V gene is TRBV5-1, the J gene TRBJ2-3; D is ambiguous. CDR1 and CDR2 (germline): SGHRS, YFSETQ. The CDR3 contains 13 residues. V lost 7 bases and J 4 bases, leaving 13 bases between the germline ends. This chain's CDR3 is CASGSASPDTQYF. The CDR3, as DNA: TGCGCCAGCGGGTCGGCTTCTCCAGATACGCAGTATTTT.

This sequence joins TRBV7-3 and TRBJ2-5, with TRBD1 as a possible D gene (6 bases). The CDR3 is 15 residues long. CDR1 and CDR2 (germline): SGHTA, FQGTGA. Deletions cut 4 bases from V and 5 bases from J, with 17 bases between. The CDR3 nucleotides read TGTGCCAGCAGCTCACAGGGAGTCAAAGGGGAGACCCAGTACTTC. Protein: CASSSQGVKGETQYF.

The rearrangement joins TRBV6-5 to TRBJ2-7, with D unresolved. The germline gives CDR1 MNHEY, CDR2 SVGAGI. V dropped 6 bases and J dropped 4 bases, with 7 bases sitting between them. The CDR3 loop spans 11 amino acids. CDR3 residues: CASSDKYEQYF. The CDR3 DNA is TGTGCCAGCAGCGATAAATACGAGCAGTACTTC.

The table lists this clone with a count of one. The chain carries TRBV7-3 and TRBJ2-7; 11 nucleotides match TRBD1. Germline V gene lookup returns CDR1 SGHTA and CDR2 FQGTGA. The V and J ends lost 5 bases and 8 bases, in that order; junction bases with no gene match: 5. The CDR3 consists of 13 residues. In nucleotides, the CDR3 is TGTGCCAGCAGCCCTGGACAGGGGGCGAAGCAGTACTTC. Translated, it gives CASSPGQGAKQYF.

The V call is TRBV29-1, the J call TRBJ1-2; 11 nucleotides align to TRBD1. CDR1 and CDR2 from the germline V gene are SQVTM and ANQGSEA. V lost 3 bases to trimming and J lost 7 bases; unmatched junction nucleotides: 10. The length of the CDR3 is 15 residues. CDR3 bases: TGCAGCGTTGAGGACAGGGGGCGAGAGGTTTCTGGCTACACCTTC. It encodes CSVEDRGREVSGYTF. Drawing the rest from reference TRBV29-1 and TRBJ1-2, the complete variable domain is SAVISQKPSRDICQRGTSLTIQCQVDSQVTMMFWYRQQPGQSLTLIATANQGSEATYESGFVIDKFPISRPNLTFSTLTVSNMSPEDSSIYLCSVEDRGREVSGYTFGSGTRLTVV.

This clone is a singleton in its sample. The chain combines TRBV5-8 with TRBJ2-1, with 10 positions matching TRBD2. There are 15 residues in the CDR3. Germline-derived CDR1 and CDR2 are SGHTS and YDEGEE. J was trimmed by 4 bases and V by 0 bases; bases with no gene match: 1. The DNA of the CDR3 is TGTGCCAGCAGCTTGGAGCGGGGGGGGTACAATGAGCAGTTCTTC. This codes for CASSLERGGYNEQFF.